This T cell receptor beta chain originates from a study of cytomegalovirus exposure and HLA in healthy donors. Study observations and caveats: Later analysis found that TCR beta chains associated with HLA were more clonally expanded than other, equally common chains. Analyses of presence and absence presupposed an approximately uniform sequencing depth across donors.

As regards this clone: Its antigen is currently unknown.

PCR used 60 Vbeta primers and 13 Jbeta primers. Data came from immunoSEQ multiplex PCR; TCRdb stores just in-frame clones and leaves some out. The table gives about 160,000 clones; the top ten clones make up over 1% of it. The germline gives CDR1 SQVTM, CDR2 ANQGSEA. This CDR3 spans 14 amino acids. J was trimmed by 3 bases and V by 3 bases; bases with no gene match: 7. Sequencing was performed on PBMCs. This sequence was found in a woman aged 55-69 years in good health and CMV-seronegative. This chain joins TRBV29-1 and TRBJ1-2; 7 nucleotides agree with TRBD1. The CDR3 sequence: CSVDRTGQYYGYTF. The CDR3 region has the DNA TGCAGCGTTGACCGGACAGGACAATACTATGGCTACACCTTC.